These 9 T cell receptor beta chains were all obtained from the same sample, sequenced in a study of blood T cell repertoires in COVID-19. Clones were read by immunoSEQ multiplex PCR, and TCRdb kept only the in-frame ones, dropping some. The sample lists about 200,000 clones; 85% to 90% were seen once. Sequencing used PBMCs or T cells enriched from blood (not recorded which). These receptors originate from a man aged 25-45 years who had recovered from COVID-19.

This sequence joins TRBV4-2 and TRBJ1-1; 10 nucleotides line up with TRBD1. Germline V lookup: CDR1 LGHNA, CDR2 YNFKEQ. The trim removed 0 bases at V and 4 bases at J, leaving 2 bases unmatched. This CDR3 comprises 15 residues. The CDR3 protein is CASSQEGTGVTEAFF. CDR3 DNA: TGTGCCAGCAGCCAAGAGGGGACAGGGGTCACTGAAGCTTTCTTT.

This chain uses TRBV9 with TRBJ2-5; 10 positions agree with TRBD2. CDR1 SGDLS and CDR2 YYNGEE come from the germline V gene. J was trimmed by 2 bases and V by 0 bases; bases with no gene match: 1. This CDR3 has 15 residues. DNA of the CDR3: TGTGCCAGCAGCGTAGTAGCGGGGGGACAAGAGACCCAGTACTTC. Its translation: CASSVVAGGQETQYF.

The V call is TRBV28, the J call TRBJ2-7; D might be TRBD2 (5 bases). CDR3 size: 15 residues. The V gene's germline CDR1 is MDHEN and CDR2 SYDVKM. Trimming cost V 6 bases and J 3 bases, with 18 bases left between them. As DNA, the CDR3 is TGTGCCAGCAGGATCTCTCCGGGAACACACTACGAGCAGTACTTC. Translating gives CASRISPGTHYEQYF.

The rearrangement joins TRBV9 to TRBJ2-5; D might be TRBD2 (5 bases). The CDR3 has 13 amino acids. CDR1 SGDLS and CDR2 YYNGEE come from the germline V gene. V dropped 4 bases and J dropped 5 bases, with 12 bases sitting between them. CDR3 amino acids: CASSTGSRETQYF. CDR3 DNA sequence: TGTGCCAGCAGCACGGGATCGAGGGAGACCCAGTACTTC. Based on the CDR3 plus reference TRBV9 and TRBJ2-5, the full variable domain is DSGVTQTPKHLITATGQRVTLRCSPRSGDLSVYWYQQSLDQGLQFLIQYYNGEERAKGNILERFSAQQFPDLHSELNLSSLELGDSALYFCASSTGSRETQYFGPGTRLLVL.

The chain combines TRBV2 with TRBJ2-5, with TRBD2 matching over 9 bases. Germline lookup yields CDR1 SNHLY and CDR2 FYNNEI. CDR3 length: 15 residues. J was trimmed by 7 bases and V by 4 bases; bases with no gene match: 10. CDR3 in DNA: TGTGCCAGCAGTGTCGGCGGGAGGGCCTTAGGGACCCAGTACTTC. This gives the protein CASSVGGRALGTQYF.

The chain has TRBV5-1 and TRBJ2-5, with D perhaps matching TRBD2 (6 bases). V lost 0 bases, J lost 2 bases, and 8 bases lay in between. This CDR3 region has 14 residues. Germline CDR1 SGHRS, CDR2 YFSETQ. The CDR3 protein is CASSLGGTQETQYF. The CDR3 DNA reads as TGCGCCAGCAGCTTGGGCGGGACGCAAGAGACCCAGTACTTC.

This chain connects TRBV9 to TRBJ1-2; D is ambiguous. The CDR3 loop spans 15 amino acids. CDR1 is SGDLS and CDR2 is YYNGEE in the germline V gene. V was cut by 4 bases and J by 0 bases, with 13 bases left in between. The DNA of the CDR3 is TGTGCCAGCAGCTTCCGACTGGGAGCTAACTATGGCTACACCTTC. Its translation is CASSFRLGANYGYTF.

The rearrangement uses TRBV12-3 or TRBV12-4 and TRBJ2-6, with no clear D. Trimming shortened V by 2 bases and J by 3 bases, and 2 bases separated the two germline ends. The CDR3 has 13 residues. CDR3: CASSLLGANVLTF. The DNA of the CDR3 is TGTGCCAGCAGTTTACTTGGGGCCAACGTCCTGACTTTC.

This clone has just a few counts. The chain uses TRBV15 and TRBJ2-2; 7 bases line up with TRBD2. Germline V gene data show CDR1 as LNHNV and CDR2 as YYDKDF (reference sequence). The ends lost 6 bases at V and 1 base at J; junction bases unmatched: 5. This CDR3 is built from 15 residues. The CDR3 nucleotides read TGTGCCACCAGAAAGGCTAGCGGGAACACCGGGGAGCTGTTTTTT. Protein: CATRKASGNTGELFF.